This is a list of T cell receptor beta chains from one sample in a study of tumor-infiltrating lymphocytes in primary liver carcinoma. One entry per CDR3 protein, called by TCRdb with MiXCR from the multiplex PCR reads. The top ten hold 15% to 25% of the sample, which has 100,000 or so distinct CDR3 sequences, roughly 80% seen once. Sequencing was carried out using liver tumor tissue from sampling region 3. Receptors originate from a man aged 40-50 years with primary liver carcinoma and hepatitis B virus infection. CDR3s include the opening cysteine and the closing phenylalanine or tryptophan. D genes are given only for firm matches. Rows may omit the clone size; those that give it use once, few, many or a size class.

CDR3	DNA	J	D	size	V
CGSSYLGGGHETQYF	TGTGGCAGCAGTTACTTGGGTGGAGGACATGAGACCCAGTACTTC	TRBJ2-5	NA	few	TRBV6-6
CSVSEGEGYTF	TGCAGCGTCAGCGAAGGGGAAGGCTACACCTTC	TRBJ1-2	NA	NA	TRBV29-1
CASSSAGTEPYERYF	TGCGCCAGCAGCTCCGCCGGGACTGAACCCTACGAGCGGTACTTC	TRBJ2-7	NA	NA	TRBV5-1
CASSVNEGGEAFF	TGTGCCAGCAGCGTGAATGAGGGAGGGGAAGCTTTCTTT	TRBJ1-1	NA	NA	TRBV7-6
CASSWPGLASPGEQFF	TGTGCCAGCAGTTGGCCTGGACTAGCGAGCCCCGGTGAGCAGTTCTTC	TRBJ2-1	TRBD2	NA	TRBV6-2/TRBV6-3
CASSQLNGLHPSSYELYF	TGTGCCAGCAGTCAACTAAATGGACTTCACCCGAGCTCCTATGAGCTGTACTTC	TRBJ2-7	NA	NA	TRBV6-2/TRBV6-3
CSVGLSGGFHNDQFF	TGCAGCGTTGGACTATCGGGAGGGTTCCACAATGATCAATTCTTC	TRBJ2-1	TRBD2	NA	TRBV29-1
CASSLEGRPNEKVFF	TGCGCCAGCAGCTTGGAAGGCCGACCTAATGAAAAAGTGTTTTTT	TRBJ1-4	NA	NA	TRBV5-1
CSVEADMRRAETQYF	TGCAGCGTTGAAGCGGACATGAGGCGAGCAGAGACACAGTACTTC	TRBJ2-5	NA	NA	TRBV29-1
CASSEVLGGDLQQFF	TGCGCCAGCAGTGAGGTACTAGGGGGAGATCTTCAGCAGTTCTTC	TRBJ2-1	NA	NA	TRBV10-2
CVIGGNQRQHF	TGTGTCATCGGAGGGAATCAGCGCCAGCATTTT	TRBJ1-5	NA	NA	TRBV28
CTTQTGQGAQEIQYF	TGCACCACCCAAACCGGACAGGGGGCCCAGGAGATCCAGTACTTC	TRBJ2-5	TRBD1	NA	TRBV5-1
CAICESGSTNTQYF	TGTGCCATCTGTGAGAGCGGCAGCACAAATACGCAGTATTTT	TRBJ2-3	NA	NA	TRBV10-3
CASSTRGTSGAFF	TGTGCCAGCAGCACAAGGGGGACTAGTGGAGCTTTCTTT	TRBJ1-1	NA	NA	TRBV6-6
CASNAGQGASYTF	TGCGCCAGCAATGCGGGACAGGGCGCGAGCTACACCTTC	TRBJ1-2	TRBD1	NA	TRBV10-2
CASNPSGATNEKLFF	TGTGCCAGCAATCCATCAGGCGCAACAAATGAAAAACTGTTTTTT	TRBJ1-4	NA	once	TRBV6-5
CAGCPGSYEQYF	TGTGCCGGCTGTCCCGGGAGCTACGAGCAGTATTTC	TRBJ2-7	NA	NA	TRBV11-2
CASSSQATDTQYF	TGTGCCAGCAGCTCTCAGGCCACAGATACGCAGTATTTT	TRBJ2-3	NA	many	TRBV6-4